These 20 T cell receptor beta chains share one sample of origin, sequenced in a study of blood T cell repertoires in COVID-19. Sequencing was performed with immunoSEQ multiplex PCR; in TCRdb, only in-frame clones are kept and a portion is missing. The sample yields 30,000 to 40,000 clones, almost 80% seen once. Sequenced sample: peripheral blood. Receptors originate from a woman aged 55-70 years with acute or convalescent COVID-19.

CDR3: CASSYSSGATEAFF. DNA for the CDR3: TGTGCCAGCAGTTACTCGAGCGGGGCCACTGAAGCTTTCTTT. The genes are TRBV6-2 or TRBV6-3 and TRBJ1-1; perhaps TRBD1 as D (5 bases). Germline lookup yields CDR1 MNHEY and CDR2 SVGEGT. V was shortened by 0 bases and J by 4 bases, with 9 bases between the two germline ends. This CDR3 is 14 amino acids long.

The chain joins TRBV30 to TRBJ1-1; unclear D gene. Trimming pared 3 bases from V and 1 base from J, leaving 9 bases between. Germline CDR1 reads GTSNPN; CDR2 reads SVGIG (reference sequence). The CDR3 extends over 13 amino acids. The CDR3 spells CAWRATENTEAFF. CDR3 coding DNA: TGTGCCTGGAGAGCAACAGAGAACACTGAAGCTTTCTTT.

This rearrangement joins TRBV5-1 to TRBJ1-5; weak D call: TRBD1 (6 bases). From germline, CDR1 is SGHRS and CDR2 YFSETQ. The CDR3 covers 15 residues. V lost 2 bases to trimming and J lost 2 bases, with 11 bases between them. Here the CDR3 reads CASSLNSGGNQPQHF. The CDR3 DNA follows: TGCGCCAGCAGCTTAAACTCAGGGGGCAATCAGCCCCAGCATTTT.

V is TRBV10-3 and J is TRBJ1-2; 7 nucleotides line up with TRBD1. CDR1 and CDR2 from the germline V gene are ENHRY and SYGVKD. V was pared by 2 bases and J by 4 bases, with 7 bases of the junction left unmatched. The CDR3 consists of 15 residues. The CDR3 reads CAISELTGQSYGYTF. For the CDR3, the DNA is TGTGCCATCAGTGAGCTGACGGGACAGAGCTATGGCTACACCTTC.

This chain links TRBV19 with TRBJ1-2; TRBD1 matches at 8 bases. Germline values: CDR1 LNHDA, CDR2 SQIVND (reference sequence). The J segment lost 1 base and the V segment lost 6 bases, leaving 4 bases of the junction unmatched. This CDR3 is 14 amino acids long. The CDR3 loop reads CASRQGAGNYGYTF. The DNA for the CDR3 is TGTGCCAGTAGGCAGGGGGCGGGTAACTATGGCTACACCTTC. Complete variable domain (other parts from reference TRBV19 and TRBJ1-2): DGGITQSPKYLFRKEGQNVTLSCEQNLNHDAMYWYRQDPGQGLRLIYYSQIVNDFQKGDIAEGYSVSREKKESFPLTVTSAQKNPTAFYLCASRQGAGNYGYTFGSGTRLTVV.

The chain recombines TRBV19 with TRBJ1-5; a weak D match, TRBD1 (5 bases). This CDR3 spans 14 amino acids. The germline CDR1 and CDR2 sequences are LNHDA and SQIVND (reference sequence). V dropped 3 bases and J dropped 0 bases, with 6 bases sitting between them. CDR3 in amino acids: CASSIQGSNQPQHF. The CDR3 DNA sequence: TGTGCCAGTAGTATTCAGGGTAGCAATCAGCCCCAGCATTTT.

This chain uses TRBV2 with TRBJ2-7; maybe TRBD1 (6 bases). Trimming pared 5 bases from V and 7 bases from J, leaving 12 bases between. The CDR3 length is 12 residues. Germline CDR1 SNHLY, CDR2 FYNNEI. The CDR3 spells CASSPQGLEQYF. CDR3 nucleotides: TGTGCCAGCAGTCCCCAGGGGCTGGAGCAGTACTTC.

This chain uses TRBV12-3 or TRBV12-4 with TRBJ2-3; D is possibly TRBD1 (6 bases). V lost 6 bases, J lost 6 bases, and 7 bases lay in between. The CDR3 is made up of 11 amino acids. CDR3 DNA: TGTGCCAGCAGGAGGGGGGATACGCAGTATTTT. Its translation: CASRRGDTQYF.

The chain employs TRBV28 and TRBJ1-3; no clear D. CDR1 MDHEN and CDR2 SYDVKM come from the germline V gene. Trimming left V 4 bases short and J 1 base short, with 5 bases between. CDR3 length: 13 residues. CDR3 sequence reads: CASSSPSGNTIYF. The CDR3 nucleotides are TGTGCCAGCAGTTCCCCTTCTGGAAACACCATATATTTT. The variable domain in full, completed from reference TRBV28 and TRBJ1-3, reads DVKVTQSSRYLVKRTGEKVFLECVQDMDHENMFWYRQDPGLGLRLIYFSYDVKMKEKGDIPEGYSVSREKKERFSLILESASTNQTSMYLCASSSPSGNTIYFGEGSWLTVV.

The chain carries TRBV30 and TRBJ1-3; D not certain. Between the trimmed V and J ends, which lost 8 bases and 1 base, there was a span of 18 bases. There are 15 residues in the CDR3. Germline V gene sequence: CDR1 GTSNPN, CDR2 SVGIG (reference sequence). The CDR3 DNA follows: TGTGCCCTCTCCCTGGGCGCTGGGTCTGGAAACACCATATATTTT. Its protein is CALSLGAGSGNTIYF.

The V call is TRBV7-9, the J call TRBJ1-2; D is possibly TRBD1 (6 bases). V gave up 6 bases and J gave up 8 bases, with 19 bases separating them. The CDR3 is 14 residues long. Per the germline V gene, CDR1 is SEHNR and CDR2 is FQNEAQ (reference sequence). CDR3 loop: CASSYGTFQGGYTF. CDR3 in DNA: TGTGCCAGCAGTTATGGCACCTTCCAGGGGGGCTACACCTTC.

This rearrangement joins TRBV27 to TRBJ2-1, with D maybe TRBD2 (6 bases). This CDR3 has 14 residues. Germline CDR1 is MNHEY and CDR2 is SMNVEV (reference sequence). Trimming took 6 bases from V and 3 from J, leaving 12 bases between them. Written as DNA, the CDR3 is TGTGCCAGCAGCGGGGCGGGGAGCTACAATGAGCAGTTCTTC. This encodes CASSGAGSYNEQFF.

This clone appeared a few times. DNA of the CDR3: TGTGCCAGCAGCCCCCTTTGGACAGACTACGAGCAGTACTTC. It yields the protein CASSPLWTDYEQYF. V is TRBV9 and J is TRBJ2-7; perhaps TRBD1 as D (6 bases). V was shortened by 4 bases and J by 3 bases, with 14 bases between the two germline ends. The CDR3 extends over 14 amino acids. Germline loops: CDR1 SGDLS, CDR2 YYNGEE.

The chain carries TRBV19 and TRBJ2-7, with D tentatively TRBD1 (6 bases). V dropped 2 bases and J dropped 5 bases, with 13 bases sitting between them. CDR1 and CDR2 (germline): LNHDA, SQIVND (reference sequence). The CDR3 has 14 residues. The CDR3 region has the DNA TGTGCCAGTAGTATACACCGGGACAACGACGAGCAGTACTTC. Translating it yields CASSIHRDNDEQYF.

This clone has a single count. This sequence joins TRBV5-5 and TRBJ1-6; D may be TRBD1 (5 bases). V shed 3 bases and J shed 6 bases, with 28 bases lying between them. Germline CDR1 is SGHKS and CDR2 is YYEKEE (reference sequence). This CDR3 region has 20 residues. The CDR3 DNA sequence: TGTGCCAGCAGCTCCCTAGTCGAACAGGTCAGCCCGGGGGTTAATTCACCCCTCCACTTT. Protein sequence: CASSSLVEQVSPGVNSPLHF.

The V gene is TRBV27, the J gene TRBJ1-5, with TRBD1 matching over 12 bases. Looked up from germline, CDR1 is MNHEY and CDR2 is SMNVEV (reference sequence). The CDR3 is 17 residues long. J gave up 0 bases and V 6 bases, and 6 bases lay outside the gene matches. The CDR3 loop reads CASRTGQGAGSNQPQHF. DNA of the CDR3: TGTGCCAGCAGGACGGGACAGGGGGCTGGTAGCAATCAGCCCCAGCATTTT.

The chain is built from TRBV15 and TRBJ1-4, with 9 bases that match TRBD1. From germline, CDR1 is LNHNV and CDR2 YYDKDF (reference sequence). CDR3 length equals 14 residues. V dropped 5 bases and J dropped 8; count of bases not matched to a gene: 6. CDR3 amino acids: CATSPGQGGEKLFF. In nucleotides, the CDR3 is TGTGCCACCAGCCCGGGACAGGGAGGAGAAAAACTGTTTTTT.

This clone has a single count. DNA of the CDR3: TGTGCCAGCAGCCACCTTCAGGGAGGGAATTCACCCCTCCACTTT. Residues: CASSHLQGGNSPLHF. The chain carries TRBV14 and TRBJ1-6, with a tentative D call TRBD1 (5 bases). The CDR3 covers 15 residues. CDR1 and CDR2 (germline): SGHDN, FVKESK. V was shortened by 3 bases and J by 7 bases, with 13 bases between the two germline ends.

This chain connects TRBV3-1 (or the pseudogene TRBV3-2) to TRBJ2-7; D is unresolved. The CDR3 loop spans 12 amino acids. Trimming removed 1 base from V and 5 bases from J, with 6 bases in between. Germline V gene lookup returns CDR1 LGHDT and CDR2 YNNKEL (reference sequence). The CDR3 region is CASSQVVHEQYF. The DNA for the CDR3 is TGTGCCAGCAGCCAAGTAGTCCACGAGCAGTACTTC.

The CDR3 spells CASSSTQRGAINEQFF. The CDR3 nucleotides are TGTGCCAGCAGCTCCACTCAGCGGGGGGCTATCAATGAGCAGTTCTTC. The V gene is TRBV7-9, the J gene TRBJ2-1; TRBD2 matches 9 bases. The junction had 10 bases not matched to a gene; V was cut back by 4 bases and J by 6 bases. Germline CDR1 SEHNR, CDR2 FQNEAQ (reference sequence). The CDR3 runs 16 residues.